Considering frequency, the clone carrying this TCR beta chain is large. Its antigen remains unknown. The read falls 3 residues short of the CDR3 end, and the missing part is taken from the germline J gene. The data stem from a study of Tregs in tolerant kidney transplant recipients. Study outcomes and limitations: Few patients were studied, so findings need validation in larger groups. Biological reproducibility was not directly addressed, but technical replication error appeared minimal. The most relevant donor-specific Treg TCRbeta repertoire apparently came from expansion with activated donor B cells.

The protocol was immunoSEQ multiplex PCR, while the TCRdb copy is restricted to in-frame clones and leaves out a portion. Its table records under 40,000 clones. CD4+CD25+CD127- Tregs, CD4+CD25- non-Tregs, CD4 and CD8 cells were sorted. V was clipped by 6 bases and J by 1 base, with 10 bases between them. CDR3 length: 14 amino acids. Germline CDR1 is LNHDA and CDR2 is SQIVND (reference sequence). The source was CD8+ T cells from blood, collected before the transplant. This TCR was recovered from a human donor who received a combined kidney and bone marrow transplant. The genes are TRBV19 and TRBJ2-1; D might be TRBD2 (5 bases). The CDR3 spells CASSRTLSYNEQFF. Partial CDR3 DNA: TGTGCCAGTAGCAGGACTCTGTCCTACAATGAG.